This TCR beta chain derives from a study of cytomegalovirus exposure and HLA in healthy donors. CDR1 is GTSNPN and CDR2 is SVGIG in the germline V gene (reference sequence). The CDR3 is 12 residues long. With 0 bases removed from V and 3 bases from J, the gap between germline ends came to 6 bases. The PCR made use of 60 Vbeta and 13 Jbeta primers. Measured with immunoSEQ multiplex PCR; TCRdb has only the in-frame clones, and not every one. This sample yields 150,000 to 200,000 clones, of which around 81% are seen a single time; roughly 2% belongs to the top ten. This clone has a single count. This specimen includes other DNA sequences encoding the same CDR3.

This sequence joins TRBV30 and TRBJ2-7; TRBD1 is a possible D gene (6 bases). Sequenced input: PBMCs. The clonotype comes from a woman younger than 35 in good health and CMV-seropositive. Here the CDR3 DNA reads TGTGCCTGGAGTGTAGGGGGCTACGAGCAGTACTTC. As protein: CAWSVGGYEQYF. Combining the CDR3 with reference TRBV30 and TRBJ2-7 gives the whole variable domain SQTIHQWPATLVQPVGSPLSLECTVEGTSNPNLYWYRQAAGRGLQLLFYSVGIGQISSEVPQNLSASRPQDRQFILSSKKLLLSDSGFYLCAWSVGGYEQYFGPGTRLTVT.